Sequencing of this TCR beta chain was carried out in a study of CD8 T cells in ankylosing spondylitis. V was pared by 0 bases and J by 2 bases, with 11 bases between. There are 15 residues in the CDR3. CDR1 and CDR2 (germline): SGHAT, FQNNGV. In TCRdb, the 5' RACE reads were re-called with MiXCR into one record per CDR3 protein. The sample has 300,000 to 400,000 distinct CDR3 sequences; approximately 22% are singletons. The chain has TRBV11-2 and TRBJ2-7, with D possibly being TRBD1 (5 bases). This clonotype was obtained from a male donor with ankylosing spondylitis or in good health (not recorded which). Material for sequencing was blood, either unsorted or a sorted T cell fraction (not recorded which). CDR3 in amino acids: CASSLDHGHPYEQYF. CDR3 nucleotide sequence: TGTGCCAGCAGCTTAGATCATGGACACCCCTACGAGCAGTACTTC.